This T cell receptor (beta chain) was identified in a study of shared clonotypes between healthy human individuals. Comment on this clone: Its cognate antigen is unknown.

Study-wide results and limits: Relative to their counterparts shared across all four donors, non-shared clonotypes exhibited diminished generation probabilities. Naive subsets usually exceeded memory subsets in estimated richness.

The donors were all Caucasian adults (living in Nashville, Tennessee). Measured with immunoSEQ multiplex PCR; TCRdb has only the in-frame clones, and not every one. The sample holds about 380,000 clones, approximately 96% seen once. The sample taken for sequencing was memory CD8+ T cells sorted from blood. Subset described: CD45RO+ cells pooled with CCR7-negative TemRA cells. The receptor comes from a man aged 25 to 40 in good health.

The CDR3 loop is CASSLRLESNEQFF. CDR3 DNA: TGTGCCAGCAGTTTACGGTTAGAATCTAATGAGCAGTTCTTC. The V gene is TRBV27, the J gene TRBJ2-1, with unresolved D. The CDR3 loop spans 14 amino acids. The germline CDR1 and CDR2 sequences are MNHEY and SMNVEV (reference sequence). V was shortened by 2 bases and J by 7 bases, with 12 bases between the two germline ends.